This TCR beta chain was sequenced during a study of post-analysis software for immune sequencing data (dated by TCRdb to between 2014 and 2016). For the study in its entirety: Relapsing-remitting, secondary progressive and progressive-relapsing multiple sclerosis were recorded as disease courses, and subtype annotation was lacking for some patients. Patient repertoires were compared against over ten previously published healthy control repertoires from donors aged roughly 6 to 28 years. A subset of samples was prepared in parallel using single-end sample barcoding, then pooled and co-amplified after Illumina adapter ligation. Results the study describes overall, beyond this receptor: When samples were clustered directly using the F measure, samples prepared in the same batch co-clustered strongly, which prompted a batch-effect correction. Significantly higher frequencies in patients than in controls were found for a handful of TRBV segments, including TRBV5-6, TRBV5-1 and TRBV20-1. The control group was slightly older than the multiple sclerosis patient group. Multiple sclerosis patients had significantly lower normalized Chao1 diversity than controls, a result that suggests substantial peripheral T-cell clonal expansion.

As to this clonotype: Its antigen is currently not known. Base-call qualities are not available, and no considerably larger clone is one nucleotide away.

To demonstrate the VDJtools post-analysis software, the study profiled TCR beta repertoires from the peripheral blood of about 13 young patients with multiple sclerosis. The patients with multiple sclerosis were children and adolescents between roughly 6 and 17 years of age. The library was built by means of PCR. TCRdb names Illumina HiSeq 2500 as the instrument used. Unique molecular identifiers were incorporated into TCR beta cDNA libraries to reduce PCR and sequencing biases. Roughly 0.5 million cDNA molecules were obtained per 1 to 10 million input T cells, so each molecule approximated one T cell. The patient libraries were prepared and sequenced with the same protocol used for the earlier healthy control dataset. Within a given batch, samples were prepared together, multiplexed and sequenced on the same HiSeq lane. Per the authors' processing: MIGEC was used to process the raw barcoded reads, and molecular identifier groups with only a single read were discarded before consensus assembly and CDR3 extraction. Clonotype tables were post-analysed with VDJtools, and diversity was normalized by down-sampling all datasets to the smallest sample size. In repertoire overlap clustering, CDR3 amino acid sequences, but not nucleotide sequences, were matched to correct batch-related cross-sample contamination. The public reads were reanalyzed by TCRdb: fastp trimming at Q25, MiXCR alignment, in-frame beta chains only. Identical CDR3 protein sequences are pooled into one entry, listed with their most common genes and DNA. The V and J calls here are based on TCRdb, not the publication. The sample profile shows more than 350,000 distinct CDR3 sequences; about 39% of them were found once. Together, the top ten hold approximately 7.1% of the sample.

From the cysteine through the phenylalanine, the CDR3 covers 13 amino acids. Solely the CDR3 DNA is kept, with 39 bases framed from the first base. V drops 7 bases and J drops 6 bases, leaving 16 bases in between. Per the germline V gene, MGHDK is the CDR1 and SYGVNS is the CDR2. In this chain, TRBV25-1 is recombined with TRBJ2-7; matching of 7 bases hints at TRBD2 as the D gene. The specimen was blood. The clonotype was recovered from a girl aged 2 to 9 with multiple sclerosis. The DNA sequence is TGTGCCAGCAACCCACGGGGGGCCCCCGAGCAGTACTTC. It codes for CASNPRGAPEQYF.